Listed here are 32 T cell receptor beta chains from one sample, sequenced in a study of human T cells and chemical hapten exposure. Noted time point: patch test 2, 6 weeks after DPC sensitization. Described treatment: therapeutic diphenylcyclopropenone sensitization with weekly scalp DPC. One entry per CDR3 protein, called by TCRdb with MiXCR from the RACE reads. The data show about 80,000 distinct CDR3 sequences, around a tenth seen once. This sample comprised whole blood, obtained in connection with sensitization to the hapten diphenylcyclopropenone (DPC). All receptors come from a man younger than 35 with alopecia areata. Some clones in this sample may be carry-over from other donors' samples.

This clonotype was seen repeatedly, ten times or more. This chain connects TRBV6-5 to TRBJ2-2; either TRBD1 or TRBD2 may supply D (5 bases each). CDR3 length: 13 residues. V shed 6 bases and J shed 4 bases, with 9 bases lying between them. From germline, CDR1 is MNHEY and CDR2 SVGAGI. For the CDR3, the DNA is TGTGCCAGCAGACCGGGACCCACCGGGGAGCTGTTTTTT. Its translation is CASRPGPTGELFF.

Only one count was recorded for this clonotype. The chain combines TRBV2 with TRBJ2-7; tentatively, D is TRBD1 (6 bases). This CDR3 region has 13 residues. The germline V gene has CDR1 SNHLY and CDR2 FYNNEI. Trimming left V 6 bases short and J 1 base short, with 10 bases between. DNA for the CDR3: TGTGCCAGCAGCCTTGACAGGTCCTACGAGCAGTACGTC. Its translation is CASSLDRSYEQYV.

The chain couples TRBV27 to TRBJ2-7; weak D call: TRBD1 (6 bases). CDR3 length: 16 amino acids. Germline V gene lookup returns CDR1 MNHEY and CDR2 SMNVEV (reference sequence). V lost 3 bases and J lost 2, with 17 bases in between. CDR3 in amino acids: CASSFSLNRATYEQYF. The CDR3 DNA reads as TGTGCCAGCAGTTTTTCGTTGAACAGGGCAACCTACGAGCAGTACTTC.

In this sample, this clonotype turned up many times. This rearrangement joins TRBV19 to TRBJ1-3; D possibly corresponds to TRBD1 (5 bases). CDR3 length: 15 residues. Trimming stripped 3 bases from V and 2 bases from J, with 11 bases between. The germline V gene encodes CDR1 LNHDA and CDR2 SQIVND (reference sequence). The DNA for the CDR3 is TGTGCCAGTAGTATTGGCAGGGCCGCTGGAAACACCATATATTTT. This sequence encodes CASSIGRAAGNTIYF.

This clonotype was picked up many times. The chain couples TRBV19 to TRBJ2-4; D remains ambiguous. Trimming removed 3 bases at V and 5 bases at J, with 8 bases between. Germline CDR1 LNHDA, CDR2 SQIVND (reference sequence). This CDR3 has 13 residues. The CDR3 is CASSMQLENIQYF. The CDR3 nucleotides are TGTGCCAGTAGTATGCAACTGGAAAACATTCAGTACTTC.

This clonotype appeared many times. The chain carries TRBV20-1 and TRBJ1-1; D possibly corresponds to TRBD1 (6 bases). The V gene lost 3 bases and the J gene lost 2 bases, with 22 bases spanning the gap. Germline CDR1 and CDR2: DFQATT and SNEGSKA (reference sequence). The CDR3 contains 17 residues. DNA of the CDR3: TGCAGTGCTAGCCCCTCGGGGGGCGTCGGATTCAACACTGAAGCTTTCTTT. Its protein is CSASPSGGVGFNTEAFF.

In this sample, this clonotype turned up many times. The V and J genes are TRBV3-1 and TRBJ2-1, with 10 bases fitting TRBD2. CDR3 length equals 14 residues. The V gene's germline CDR1 is LGHDT and CDR2 YNNKEL (reference sequence). J was trimmed by 4 bases and V by 7 bases; bases with no gene match: 4. The CDR3 protein is CASTELAGYNEQFF. The CDR3 DNA reads TGTGCCAGCACTGAACTAGCGGGGTACAATGAGCAGTTCTTC.

The sample holds a few counts of this clonotype. The J gene is TRBJ2-3, the V gene TRBV5-5; no definite D call. The V gene's germline CDR1 is SGHKS and CDR2 YYEKEE (reference sequence). V was pared by 0 bases and J by 7 bases, with 12 bases between. The CDR3 is made up of 14 amino acids. CDR3 nucleotide sequence: TGTGCCAGCAGCTTGGTTCTTGAGACATATACGCAGTATTTT. Encoded protein: CASSLVLETYTQYF.

For this clonotype: A much larger clone differs from this one at a single base, so this may be a read error. This chain links TRBV18 with TRBJ1-4; possibly TRBD1 for D (5 bases). CDR1 and CDR2 (germline): KGHSH, LQKENI. The CDR3 runs 12 residues. The CDR3, as DNA: TGTGCCAGCTCACGTCGGGACGAAAAACTGATTTTT. This codes for CASSRRDEKLIF.

This clonotype appeared a few times. This chain links TRBV7-9 with TRBJ2-5; no clear D gene. V was shortened by 2 bases and J by 5 bases, with 12 bases between the two germline ends. The CDR3 loop spans 14 amino acids. The germline CDR1 and CDR2 sequences are SEHNR and FQNEAQ (reference sequence). CDR3 residues: CASSLIGASETQYF. DNA of the CDR3: TGTGCCAGCAGCTTAATTGGAGCCTCGGAGACCCAGTACTTC.

This clonotype was counted only a few times. CDR3 DNA sequence: TGTGCCAGCAGGAACGCTGGTGGCTTAGATTCACCCCTCCACTTT. Protein: CASRNAGGLDSPLHF. This chain uses TRBV6-1 with TRBJ1-6; D remains unclear. CDR1 is MNHNS and CDR2 is SASEGT in the germline V gene. The CDR3 runs 15 residues. The V and J ends lost 6 bases and 8 bases respectively, with 17 bases between them.

This clonotype was seen only a few times. The V gene is TRBV4-1, the J gene TRBJ2-2; 9 bases are shared with TRBD1. V shed 6 bases, J shed 1 base, and the junction held 3 bases outside the gene matches. This CDR3 region has 15 residues. Looked up from germline, CDR1 is MGHRA and CDR2 is YSYEKL. This CDR3 reads CASSPDRGNTGELFF. CDR3 DNA sequence: TGCGCCAGCAGTCCGGACAGGGGGAACACCGGGGAGCTGTTTTTT.

In its sample, this clonotype was seen many times. The chain carries TRBV11-2 and TRBJ2-7; 12 nucleotides align to TRBD1. CDR1 and CDR2 (germline): SGHAT, FQNNGV. The CDR3 consists of 15 residues. The V gene end was trimmed by 4 bases and the J gene end by 3 bases; junction bases not matched to a gene: 4. CDR3 nucleotide sequence: TGTGCCAGCAGCTGGGGGACAGGGGGCTTCTACGAGCAGTACGTC. The encoded protein is CASSWGTGGFYEQYV.

This clonotype was observed many times. The rearrangement joins TRBV11-3 to TRBJ2-3, with 7 bases identical to TRBD2. Trimming cost V 5 bases and J 2 bases; bases outside gene matches: 10. The germline CDR1 and CDR2 sequences are SGHNT and YENEEA. The CDR3 extends over 16 amino acids. CDR3 nucleotides: TGTGCCAGCAGCCCGGAAGCCGGGACTAACACAGATACGCAGTATTTT. It codes for CASSPEAGTNTDTQYF. The complete variable domain, with remaining parts taken from reference TRBV11-3 and TRBJ2-3, reads EAGVVQSPRYKIIEKKQPVAFWCNPISGHNTLYWYLQNLGQGPELLIRYENEEAVDDSQLPKDRFSAERLKGVDSTLKIQPAELGDSAVYLCASSPEAGTNTDTQYFGPGTRLTVL.

This clonotype was picked up a small number of times. The chain is built from TRBV28 and TRBJ2-3, with TRBD2 identical over 10 bases. Germline loops: CDR1 MDHEN, CDR2 SYDVKM. This CDR3 is built from 15 residues. Trimming cost V 5 bases and J 1 base; bases outside gene matches: 3. CDR3 region: CASSAGTSGTDTQYF. For the CDR3, the DNA is TGTGCCAGCAGTGCCGGGACTAGCGGCACAGATACGCAGTATTTT. The full variable domain, its missing parts supplied by reference TRBV28 and TRBJ2-3, is DVKVTQSSRYLVKRTGEKVFLECVQDMDHENMFWYRQDPGLGLRLIYFSYDVKMKEKGDIPEGYSVSREKKERFSLILESASTNQTSMYLCASSAGTSGTDTQYFGPGTRLTVL.

The genes are TRBV7-9 and TRBJ1-2; D is uncertain. Germline-derived CDR1 and CDR2 are SEHNR and FQNEAQ (reference sequence). V lost 0 bases, J lost 14 bases, and 10 bases lay in between. CDR3 length equals 11 residues. This CDR3 is CASSLASLWTF. The CDR3 DNA reads TGTGCCAGCAGCTTAGCGAGTTTATGGACCTTC.

This clonotype was seen only a few times. The chain employs TRBV11-2 and TRBJ1-2; tentative D call: TRBD1 (6 bases). V gave up 6 bases and J gave up 4 bases, with 12 bases separating them. The CDR3 has 13 amino acids. The germline CDR1 and CDR2 sequences are SGHAT and FQNNGV. CDR3: CASSLQGLYGYTF. Here the CDR3 DNA reads TGTGCCAGCAGTTTACAGGGACTCTATGGCTACACCTTC. The full variable domain, in which reference TRBV11-2 and TRBJ1-2 provide the parts outside the CDR3, is EAGVAQSPRYKIIEKRQSVAFWCNPISGHATLYWYQQILGQGPKLLIQFQNNGVVDDSQLPKDRFSAERLKGVDSTLKIQPAKLEDSAVYLCASSLQGLYGYTFGSGTRLTVV.

This clonotype was counted at least ten times. The gene calls are TRBV11-2 and TRBJ1-2; D not certain. V lost 4 bases, J lost 4 bases, and 19 bases lay in between. This CDR3 is built from 16 residues. The germline gives CDR1 SGHAT, CDR2 FQNNGV. This CDR3 reads CASSSPRGRRSYGYTF. The CDR3 DNA is TGTGCCAGCAGCTCCCCGAGAGGGCGCCGGAGCTATGGCTACACCTTC.

This clonotype was recorded a few times. The rearrangement joins TRBV6-2 or TRBV6-3 to TRBJ1-5; a possible D gene is TRBD1 (5 bases). Trimming pared 2 bases from V and 4 bases from J, leaving 9 bases between. CDR1 and CDR2 (germline): MNHEY, SVGEGT. The CDR3 sequence is 14 residues long. CDR3 protein: CASSYRGNNQPQHF. The CDR3 DNA sequence: TGTGCCAGCAGTTACAGGGGAAATAATCAGCCCCAGCATTTT.

This clonotype was seen at least ten times. This chain uses TRBV2 with TRBJ2-1, with 10 bases that match TRBD1. This CDR3 comprises 15 residues. Germline V gene data show CDR1 as SNHLY and CDR2 as FYNNEI. The ends lost 2 bases at V and 9 bases at J; junction bases unmatched: 7. CDR3 sequence reads: CASSEYGQGGSEQFF. The CDR3 DNA is TGTGCCAGCAGTGAATACGGACAGGGGGGGAGTGAGCAGTTCTTC.

This clonotype was observed a few times. The chain recombines TRBV5-1 with TRBJ2-1; TRBD1 might be the D (6 bases). V was clipped by 4 bases and J by 4 bases, with 9 bases between them. Germline V lookup: CDR1 SGHRS, CDR2 YFSETQ. This CDR3 has 13 residues. DNA of the CDR3: TGCGCCAGCAGCGCCGGGACATACAATGAGCAGTTCTTC. It translates to CASSAGTYNEQFF.

This clonotype was counted only a few times. V gene TRBV25-1 combines with J gene TRBJ2-5; 11 nucleotides line up with TRBD2. Germline loops: CDR1 MGHDK, CDR2 SYGVNS. The length of the CDR3 is 15 residues. V dropped 1 base and J dropped 4; count of bases not matched to a gene: 2. CDR3 sequence: CASSELLAGVETQYF. CDR3 DNA sequence: TGTGCCAGCAGTGAATTACTAGCGGGGGTAGAGACCCAGTACTTC.

This clonotype has ten or more counts. The rearrangement uses TRBV12-2 and TRBJ2-1; TRBD1, the table's D call, was not compared with the DNA. TRBV12-2 is listed as a pseudogene. The CDR3 has 19 residues. The CDR3 reads CASRSSRGQQRPPYNEQFF. In DNA form, the CDR3 reads TGTGCAAGTCGCTCTTCTAGGGGGCAACAGCGGCCCCCGTACAATGAGCAGTTCTTC.

This chain joins TRBV19 and TRBJ1-2, with D possibly being TRBD1 (5 bases). CDR1 is LNHDA, CDR2 SQIVND, per germline (reference sequence). The CDR3 runs to 13 residues. The V gene lost 6 bases and the J gene lost 2 bases, with 10 bases spanning the gap. In DNA, the CDR3 is TGTGCCAGTAGCTGGGACGGGAACTATGGCTACACCTTC. The encoded protein is CASSWDGNYGYTF.

This clonotype was seen repeatedly, ten times or more. The chain is built from TRBV24-1 and TRBJ2-2; TRBD1 is a possible D gene (6 bases). Germline V gene sequence: CDR1 KGHDR, CDR2 SFDVKD. The CDR3 length is 17 residues. Deletions cut 4 bases from V and 3 bases from J, with 17 bases between. CDR3 sequence reads: CATSDPTTGLDTGELFF. DNA of the CDR3: TGTGCCACCAGTGACCCGACTACAGGGCTCGACACCGGGGAGCTGTTTTTT.

There are a few counts of this clonotype. V is TRBV6-2 or TRBV6-3 and J is TRBJ1-5; D is unresolved. Germline CDR1 is MNHEY and CDR2 is SVGEGT. Trimming shortened V by 5 bases and J by 4 bases, and 18 bases separated the two germline ends. The CDR3 runs to 16 residues. The CDR3 nucleotides are TGTGCCAGCAGTACCCATTACACCGCTGGGAATCAGCCCCAGCATTTT. Residues: CASSTHYTAGNQPQHF.

This clonotype turned up a few times. The V gene is TRBV19, the J gene TRBJ1-1; tentatively, D is TRBD1 (5 bases). Germline CDR1 reads LNHDA; CDR2 reads SQIVND (reference sequence). The CDR3 is 12 amino acids. Trimming left V 7 bases short and J 6 bases short, with 12 bases between. CDR3: CASTGRPAEAFF. CDR3 nucleotide sequence: TGTGCCAGTACGGGGCGACCAGCTGAAGCTTTCTTT. Full variable domain (rest looked up from reference TRBV19 and TRBJ1-1): DGGITQSPKYLFRKEGQNVTLSCEQNLNHDAMYWYRQDPGQGLRLIYYSQIVNDFQKGDIAEGYSVSREKKESFPLTVTSAQKNPTAFYLCASTGRPAEAFFGQGTRLTVV.

The CDR3 nucleotides read TGTGCCAGCAGCGTATACGAGGGTTCCCAAGATACGCAGTATTTT. Translated: CASSVYEGSQDTQYF. The rearrangement links TRBV9 to TRBJ2-3, with D perhaps TRBD2 (5 bases). Germline V gives CDR1 SGDLS, CDR2 YYNGEE. This CDR3 comprises 15 residues. V was shortened by 1 base and J by 5 bases, with 14 bases between the two germline ends.

This clonotype was seen a few times. This chain links TRBV4-3 with TRBJ1-6; possible D gene TRBD1, 5 bases. Trimming pared 0 bases from V and 8 bases from J, leaving 14 bases between. Germline assignment: CDR1 LGHNA and CDR2 YSLEER. The CDR3 runs 16 residues. CDR3: CASSQEGAGRDSPLHF. CDR3 DNA sequence: TGCGCCAGCAGCCAAGAAGGTGCAGGGCGCGATTCACCCCTCCACTTT.

Many counts were recorded for this clonotype. This CDR3 is CASSFTGVNEQFF. Written as DNA, the CDR3 is TGTGCCAGCAGCTTCACAGGGGTTAATGAGCAGTTCTTC. V gene TRBV7-2 combines with J gene TRBJ2-1; 7 positions match TRBD1. V lost 3 bases to trimming and J lost 7 bases; unmatched junction nucleotides: 3. The germline CDR1 and CDR2 sequences are SGHTA and FQGNSA. There are 13 residues in the CDR3.

V and J are TRBV11-3 and TRBJ2-5; D uncertain. CDR1 and CDR2 (germline): SGHNT, YENEEA. The CDR3 totals 13 residues. V lost 1 base to trimming and J lost 9 bases, with 12 bases between them. CDR3 DNA: TGTGCCAGCAGCTTAGCGGGCCAGCAGGCCCAGTACTTC. Translation: CASSLAGQQAQYF.

The chain has TRBV27 and TRBJ2-2; the D is unclear. Germline V gene data show CDR1 as MNHEY and CDR2 as SMNVEV (reference sequence). The CDR3 length is 13 residues. V was shortened by 10 bases and J by 1 base, with 10 bases between the two germline ends. DNA for the CDR3: TGTGCCACCATCAGACTGAACACCGGGGAGCTGTTTTTT. Protein: CATIRLNTGELFF.